Following are 26 T cell receptor beta chains from one sample sequenced in a study of cytotoxic CD8 clonotypes in ibrutinib-treated CLL. Here immunoSEQ multiplex PCR was the method, and the copy in TCRdb shows in-frame clones only, minus some. Altogether 150,000 to 200,000 clones are present, 70% to 90% being singletons, with the ten largest covering roughly 3%. The sample in question was PBMCs, obtained at disease progression, from a patient treated with ibrutinib. These receptors all come from a human donor with chronic lymphocytic leukemia.

Concerning this clone itself: Other DNA sequences in this specimen translate into the identical CDR3. The chain is built from TRBV9 and TRBJ2-3; no firm D call. The V gene's germline CDR1 is SGDLS and CDR2 YYNGEE. V lost 0 bases and J lost 0, with 5 bases in between. This CDR3 has 14 amino acids. In nucleotides, the CDR3 is TGTGCCAGCAGCGTAGGCGATAGCACAGATACGCAGTATTTT. As protein: CASSVGDSTDTQYF.

The chain employs TRBV19 and TRBJ1-2; D possibly corresponds to TRBD1 (6 bases). The V gene's germline CDR1 is LNHDA and CDR2 SQIVND (reference sequence). Between the trimmed V and J ends, which lost 3 bases and 2 bases, there was a span of 10 bases. This CDR3 is 14 amino acids long. CDR3: CASSMGRGNYGYTF. CDR3 bases: TGTGCCAGTAGTATGGGCAGGGGCAACTATGGCTACACCTTC.

The chain links TRBV7-3 to TRBJ2-6; 7 bases agree with TRBD1. The germline gives CDR1 SGHTA, CDR2 FQGTGA. Germline trimming cut 4 bases from V and 2 bases from J; bases unmatched to any gene: 20. The CDR3 spans 21 residues. As DNA, the CDR3 is TGTGCCAGCAGCTCACTAGAGACAGGGTTAGTTCGAGATGCTGGGGCCAACGTCCTGACTTTC. It specifies CASSSLETGLVRDAGANVLTF.

The V call is TRBV19, the J call TRBJ1-4, with no clear D. Trimming removed 4 bases from V and 6 bases from J, with 12 bases in between. The CDR3 is made up of 14 amino acids. Germline loops: CDR1 LNHDA, CDR2 SQIVND (reference sequence). CDR3 amino acids: CASSRPRQDEKLFF. As DNA, the CDR3 is TGTGCCAGTAGTAGGCCCCGGCAGGATGAAAAACTGTTTTTT.

This clone has a handful of counts. The chain employs TRBV19 and TRBJ1-5, with 9 bases identical to TRBD1. In germline, CDR1 is LNHDA, CDR2 SQIVND (reference sequence). The CDR3 is 17 amino acids. V lost 6 bases and J lost 1; bases outside the gene matches: 10. The CDR3 here is CASRQGAGRRSNQPQHF. DNA of the CDR3: TGTGCCAGTAGACAGGGGGCGGGACGGAGGAGCAATCAGCCCCAGCATTTT.

This rearrangement joins TRBV28 to TRBJ2-7; D is possibly TRBD2 (6 bases). V was cut by 3 bases and J by 5 bases, with 14 bases left in between. The germline V gene encodes CDR1 MDHEN and CDR2 SYDVKM. The CDR3 runs to 14 residues. This CDR3 is CASSLSGEAHEQYF. The CDR3 region has the DNA TGTGCCAGCAGTTTGTCGGGGGAGGCCCACGAGCAGTACTTC.

The chain carries TRBV2 and TRBJ2-1; 12 positions agree with TRBD2. This CDR3 comprises 15 residues. Germline values: CDR1 SNHLY, CDR2 FYNNEI. The junction had 2 bases not matched to a gene; V was cut back by 5 bases and J by 3 bases. CDR3 protein: CASSRTSGNYNEQFF. For the CDR3, the DNA is TGTGCCAGCAGTAGGACTAGCGGGAACTACAATGAGCAGTTCTTC.

The chain joins TRBV18 to TRBJ2-5; 10 bases fit TRBD2. Germline CDR1 KGHSH, CDR2 LQKENI. The CDR3 loop spans 14 amino acids. V was clipped by 0 bases and J by 10 bases; unmatched bases: 5. The DNA of the CDR3 is TGTGCCAGCTCACCACCAGCGGGAGGGCCGGTCCAGTACTTC. Encoded protein: CASSPPAGGPVQYF.

This chain uses TRBV5-1 with TRBJ2-1; 7 bases line up with TRBD2. The length of the CDR3 is 16 residues. J was trimmed by 9 bases and V by 4 bases; bases with no gene match: 16. Germline CDR1 reads SGHRS; CDR2 reads YFSETQ. The CDR3 sequence: CASSAHLGEGSSEQFF. In nucleotides, the CDR3 is TGCGCCAGCAGCGCCCATTTGGGGGAGGGTTCGAGTGAGCAGTTCTTC.

Only one count was recorded for this clone. CDR3 nucleotides: TGCGCCAGCAGCCGGTGGGCTAGCGCTACGAACACCGGGGAGCTGTTTTTT. Translation: CASSRWASATNTGELFF. The chain employs TRBV4-1 and TRBJ2-2, with D possibly being TRBD2 (6 bases). Trimming removed 4 bases at V and 0 bases at J, with 15 bases between. Germline loops: CDR1 MGHRA, CDR2 YSYEKL. There are 17 residues in the CDR3.

This clone was seen once. This chain connects TRBV4-1 to TRBJ1-1; D unclear. The germline CDR1 and CDR2 sequences are MGHRA and YSYEKL. Deletions cut 2 bases from V and 8 bases from J, with 9 bases between. This CDR3 is 12 amino acids long. CDR3 DNA: TGCGCCAGCAGCCAAACGCCCGGGGAAGCTTTCTTT. Its protein product is CASSQTPGEAFF.

V gene TRBV4-3 combines with J gene TRBJ1-1, with a tentative D call TRBD1 (5 bases). V was trimmed by 4 bases and J by 3 bases, leaving 12 bases between them. Germline V gene data show CDR1 as LGHNA and CDR2 as YSLEER. The CDR3 runs to 14 residues. CDR3 DNA: TGCGCCAGCAGCCTGGCAGGGCGGCACACTGAAGCTTTCTTT. Its protein is CASSLAGRHTEAFF.

This rearrangement joins TRBV4-1 to TRBJ2-3, with TRBD2 as a possible D gene (5 bases). V shed 4 bases and J shed 1 base, with 15 bases lying between them. The CDR3 loop spans 16 amino acids. Per germline, CDR1 MGHRA and CDR2 YSYEKL. The chain's CDR3 is CASSLSRVSGTDTQYF. CDR3 DNA: TGCGCCAGCAGCCTCTCGCGGGTCTCCGGCACAGATACGCAGTATTTT.

This chain joins TRBV20-1 and TRBJ1-2, with D tentatively TRBD1 (6 bases). Germline V CDR1 and CDR2: DFQATT, SNEGSKA (reference sequence). Trimming left V 5 bases short and J 8 bases short, with 12 bases between. The CDR3 contains 11 residues. For the CDR3, the DNA is TGCAGTGCTGCACAGGGCACGGGCTACACCTTC. This gives the protein CSAAQGTGYTF.

This clone was observed once. The chain carries TRBV7-2 and TRBJ2-3; tentative D call: TRBD1 (6 bases). This CDR3 comprises 17 residues. Between the trimmed V and J ends, which lost 5 bases and 0 bases, there was a span of 18 bases. Germline V CDR1 and CDR2: SGHTA, FQGNSA. In nucleotides, the CDR3 is TGTGCCAGCAGCCTACCCCGAACAGGGATAAGCACAGATACGCAGTATTTT. This translates into CASSLPRTGISTDTQYF.

The chain recombines TRBV7-2 with TRBJ1-2; D may be TRBD1 (5 bases). Trimming left V 1 base short and J 4 bases short, with 13 bases between. Germline V gives CDR1 SGHTA, CDR2 FQGNSA. This CDR3 contains 15 residues. The CDR3: CASSLGGQGGYGYTF. CDR3 in DNA: TGTGCCAGCAGCTTAGGAGGGCAGGGTGGCTATGGCTACACCTTC.

This sequence joins TRBV27 and TRBJ2-7; no clear D. Trimming shortened V by 1 base and J by 0 bases, and 10 bases separated the two germline ends. In germline, CDR1 is MNHEY, CDR2 SMNVEV (reference sequence). This CDR3 is 15 amino acids long. CDR3 loop: CASSLWPDSSYEQYF. CDR3 bases: TGTGCCAGCAGTTTATGGCCAGATAGCTCCTACGAGCAGTACTTC.

The chain has TRBV4-3 and TRBJ1-5; D might be TRBD1 (5 bases). V lost 0 bases and J lost 4, with 7 bases in between. In germline, CDR1 is LGHNA, CDR2 YSLEER. This CDR3 comprises 14 residues. CDR3 sequence reads: CASSQEWGNQPQHF. CDR3 DNA sequence: TGCGCCAGCAGCCAAGAATGGGGGAATCAGCCCCAGCATTTT.

The V gene is TRBV13, the J gene TRBJ2-3; 7 bases are shared with TRBD2. Germline V gene data show CDR1 as PRHDT and CDR2 as FYEKMQ (reference sequence). The CDR3 extends over 15 amino acids. Losses at the gene ends were 3 bases for V and 3 bases for J; bases not matched to a gene: 6. The CDR3 DNA reads as TGTGCCAGCAGCTTTGGGCGGGAGCCGACAGATACGCAGTATTTT. Residues: CASSFGREPTDTQYF.

This rearrangement joins TRBV11-2 to TRBJ2-7; D is uncertain. Trimming removed 0 bases from V and 0 bases from J, with 6 bases in between. CDR1 and CDR2 (germline): SGHAT, FQNNGV. This CDR3 is 14 amino acids long. Written as DNA, the CDR3 is TGTGCCAGCAGCTTAGACAAGAGCTCCTACGAGCAGTACTTC. Its protein is CASSLDKSSYEQYF.

V usage is TRBV4-1 and J usage is TRBJ2-5; TRBD2 matches 13 bases. The germline gives CDR1 MGHRA, CDR2 YSYEKL. This CDR3 is built from 16 residues. Trimming cost V 4 bases and J 4 bases; bases outside gene matches: 6. The CDR3 nucleotides are TGCGCCAGCAGCCGGACTGGACTAGCGGGAGTAGAGACCCAGTACTTC. This gives the protein CASSRTGLAGVETQYF.

The V and J genes are TRBV18 and TRBJ1-1; D ambiguous. The germline CDR1 and CDR2 sequences are KGHSH and LQKENI. V was pared by 3 bases and J by 1 base, with 9 bases between. The CDR3 contains 14 residues. The DNA of the CDR3 is TGTGCCAGCTCACCGGAGACAAAGAACACTGAAGCTTTCTTT. Its protein is CASSPETKNTEAFF.

The chain is built from TRBV9 and TRBJ2-5; tentatively, D is TRBD1 (6 bases). V lost 0 bases and J 2 bases, leaving 14 bases between the germline ends. In germline, CDR1 is SGDLS, CDR2 YYNGEE. The CDR3 is 16 amino acids. The CDR3 nucleotides are TGTGCCAGCAGCGTAGGGTTGTTGGACAGACAAGAGACCCAGTACTTC. Protein: CASSVGLLDRQETQYF.

This clone was counted a single time. The chain employs TRBV7-2 and TRBJ2-1, with 9 bases matching TRBD2. V lost 2 bases to trimming and J lost 7 bases; unmatched junction nucleotides: 9. Germline V lookup: CDR1 SGHTA, CDR2 FQGNSA. The CDR3 is 16 amino acids. The CDR3, as DNA: TGTGCCAGCAGCTTAACCAGCGGGAGGTCGAGTAATGAGCAGTTCTTC. Encoded protein: CASSLTSGRSSNEQFF.

This clone has only a few counts. This chain connects TRBV14 to TRBJ2-7; TRBD1 is a possible D gene (5 bases). Per the germline V gene, CDR1 is SGHDN and CDR2 is FVKESK. The ends were cut back, 0 bases at V and 6 bases at J, with 24 bases in the middle. CDR3 length equals 18 residues. In DNA, the CDR3 is TGTGCCAGCAGCCAAGATCAGGGTCAGGTTCGGTCTATCTCCGAGCAGTACTTC. As protein: CASSQDQGQVRSISEQYF. Full variable domain (remainder filled in from reference TRBV14 and TRBJ2-7): EAGVTQFPSHSVIEKGQTVTLRCDPISGHDNLYWYRRVMGKEIKFLLHFVKESKQDESGMPNNRFLAERTGGTYSTLKVQPAELEDSGVYFCASSQDQGQVRSISEQYFGPGTRLTVT.

The rearrangement links TRBV4-1 to TRBJ2-1; 9 positions match TRBD2. Germline assignment: CDR1 MGHRA and CDR2 YSYEKL. The CDR3 spans 17 residues. Trimming at V came to 5 bases and at J to 5 bases, leaving 13 bases not matched to a gene. The CDR3 protein is CASSLGPGTSSNNEQFF. CDR3 DNA sequence: TGCGCCAGCAGCTTGGGGCCCGGGACTAGCTCAAACAATGAGCAGTTCTTC.